The rows below give T cell receptor beta chains drawn from one sample of a study of a mutant IDH1 vaccine in newly diagnosed glioma. Some clones are missing from TCRdb's copy, which holds only in-frame ones; the method was immunoSEQ multiplex PCR. Found here are about 67,000 clones, approximately 82% of them singletons; the top ten hold approximately 4.5%. The sample was peripheral blood mononuclear cells (PBMCs), taken from a glioma patient treated with radiotherapy, temozolomide or both. These receptors originate from a woman younger than 30 with glioma. Some clones in this sample may be carry-over from other donors' samples. Each CDR3 is given with its conserved first and last residue. The order of the fields is D gene, CDR3 length, V gene, clone size, J gene, CDR3 protein, CDR3 DNA. The D gene is left open where the match is weak. Clone size, where shown, is once, few, many, or a class for clones that have expanded.

D: TRBD1; length: 15; V: TRBV6-6; size: .; J: TRBJ2-7; CDR3: CASSNTGVSAYEQYF; DNA: TGTGCCAGCAGTAACACAGGGGTCTCGGCCTACGAGCAGTACTTC
D: TRBD1; length: 12; V: TRBV19; size: .; J: TRBJ2-5; CDR3: CASSGTGVTQYF; DNA: TGTGCCAGTAGCGGGACAGGGGTGACCCAGTACTTC
D: TRBD1; length: 15; V: TRBV18; size: .; J: TRBJ1-1; CDR3: CASGTGTARNTEAFF; DNA: TGTGCCAGCGGCACCGGGACAGCGAGGAACACTGAAGCTTTCTTT
D: .; length: 14; V: TRBV18; size: .; J: TRBJ1-3; CDR3: CASSPRTAGNTIYF; DNA: TGTGCCAGCTCACCCAGGACAGCGGGAAACACCATATATTTT
D: TRBD1; length: 13; V: TRBV15; size: .; J: TRBJ1-1; CDR3: CATSRQGGTEAFF; DNA: TGTGCCACCAGCAGGCAGGGGGGCACTGAAGCTTTCTTT
D: .; length: 15; V: TRBV10-3; size: .; J: TRBJ2-1; CDR3: CAIREGGSPYNEQFF; DNA: TGTGCCATCAGGGAAGGCGGAAGTCCCTACAATGAGCAGTTCTTC
D: .; length: 14; V: TRBV5-1; size: .; J: TRBJ1-3; CDR3: CASSSTGPGNTIYF; DNA: TGCGCCAGCAGCTCGACGGGTCCTGGAAACACCATATATTTT
D: .; length: 16; V: TRBV7-7; size: .; J: TRBJ2-5; CDR3: CASSLAGGGPGETQYF; DNA: TGTGCCAGCAGCTTAGCTGGCGGGGGCCCCGGGGAGACCCAGTACTTC
D: .; length: 17; V: TRBV7-6; size: .; J: TRBJ2-7; CDR3: CASSSKGYKSQPYEQYF; DNA: TGTGCCAGCAGCTCCAAGGGGTACAAATCACAACCCTACGAGCAGTACTTC
D: .; length: 13; V: TRBV5-1; size: .; J: TRBJ2-7; CDR3: CASSSQGGNEQYF; DNA: TGCGCCAGCAGCTCCCAGGGCGGTAACGAGCAGTACTTC
D: TRBD1; length: 13; V: TRBV19; size: few; J: TRBJ1-2; CDR3: CASSRETGHGYTF; DNA: TGTGCCAGTAGTAGGGAGACAGGGCATGGCTACACCTTC
D: .; length: 14; V: TRBV27; size: .; J: TRBJ1-2; CDR3: CASSGGRQNYGYTF; DNA: TGTGCCAGCAGCGGGGGCCGACAGAACTATGGCTACACCTTC
D: .; length: 14; V: TRBV6-5; size: .; J: TRBJ1-5; CDR3: CASSYSKGGQPQHF; DNA: TGTGCCAGCAGTTACTCAAAGGGAGGTCAGCCCCAGCATTTT
D: .; length: 14; V: TRBV5-6; size: once; J: TRBJ2-7; CDR3: CASSLGGPHYEQYF; DNA: TGTGCCAGCAGCTTGGGGGGGCCCCACTACGAGCAGTACTTC
D: .; length: 16; V: TRBV23-1; size: .; J: TRBJ1-2; CDR3: CASSHPHRATNYGYTF; DNA: TGCGCCAGCAGTCACCCCCACAGGGCTACTAACTATGGCTACACCTTC
D: .; length: 13; V: TRBV6-6; size: .; J: TRBJ1-5; CDR3: CASTIDLSVSQHF; DNA: TGTGCCAGCACTATCGACCTTTCGGTGTCCCAGCATTTT
D: .; length: 16; V: TRBV25-1; size: .; J: TRBJ1-1; CDR3: CASSDWGRTMNTEAFF; DNA: TGTGCCAGCAGTGATTGGGGTAGAACCATGAACACTGAAGCTTTCTTT
D: .; length: 15; V: TRBV7-9; size: .; J: TRBJ2-5; CDR3: CASGPPTGLKETQYF; DNA: TGTGCCAGCGGCCCCCCCACAGGCCTAAAGGAGACCCAGTACTTC
D: .; length: 15; V: TRBV9; size: .; J: TRBJ2-4; CDR3: CASSTMGVAKNIQYF; DNA: TGTGCCAGCAGTACCATGGGGGTAGCCAAAAACATTCAGTACTTC
D: .; length: 11; V: TRBV10-2; size: .; J: TRBJ2-1; CDR3: CASSPTRVLFF; DNA: TGCGCCAGCAGCCCCACCCGGGTTCTGTTCTTC
D: .; length: 11; V: TRBV19; size: .; J: TRBJ2-2; CDR3: CASSNTGELFF; DNA: TGTGCCAGTAGTAACACCGGGGAGCTGTTTTTT
D: .; length: 13; V: TRBV2; size: .; J: TRBJ2-5; CDR3: CASGGDPQETQYF; DNA: TGTGCCAGCGGAGGGGATCCCCAAGAGACCCAGTACTTC
D: .; length: 15; V: TRBV15; size: .; J: TRBJ2-7; CDR3: CATSWSAGNSYEQYF; DNA: TGTGCCACCAGCTGGTCAGCAGGGAACTCCTACGAGCAGTACTTC
D: .; length: 10; V: TRBV5-1; size: .; J: TRBJ2-7; CDR3: CASSYYEQYF; DNA: TGCGCCAGCAGCTACTACGAGCAGTACTTC